This T cell receptor beta chain was identified during a study of blood T cells in healthy people across ages. Study-wide results and limits: Higher diversity, along with more naive CD4+ cells, distinguished long-lived donors from aged donors. Estimates of diversity drawn from one million T cells were considered underestimates.

Deletions cut 5 bases from V and 10 bases from J, with 24 bases between. The CDR3 sequence is 16 residues long. CDR1 is MNHEY, CDR2 SMNVEV, per germline (reference sequence). Together with a sample-barcoded 5' primer, a J-beta primer mix was included in a second PCR lasting roughly 6 to 12 cycles. TCRdb used MiXCR to reprocess the 5' RACE reads, holding one entry per CDR3 protein. The repertoire has roughly 1,500,000 distinct CDR3 sequences, about 35% of them found once; the top ten carry 10% to 12%. Note on this clonotype: The antigen is not known.

The chain employs TRBV27 and TRBJ1-5, with D possibly being TRBD1 (6 bases). This receptor was identified in a woman younger than 45 in good health. The sample comprised blood. CDR3 loop: CASSLNLQGSSHPQHF. DNA for the CDR3: TGTGCCAGCAGTCTAAATCTACAGGGTAGTTCTCACCCCCAGCATTTT.